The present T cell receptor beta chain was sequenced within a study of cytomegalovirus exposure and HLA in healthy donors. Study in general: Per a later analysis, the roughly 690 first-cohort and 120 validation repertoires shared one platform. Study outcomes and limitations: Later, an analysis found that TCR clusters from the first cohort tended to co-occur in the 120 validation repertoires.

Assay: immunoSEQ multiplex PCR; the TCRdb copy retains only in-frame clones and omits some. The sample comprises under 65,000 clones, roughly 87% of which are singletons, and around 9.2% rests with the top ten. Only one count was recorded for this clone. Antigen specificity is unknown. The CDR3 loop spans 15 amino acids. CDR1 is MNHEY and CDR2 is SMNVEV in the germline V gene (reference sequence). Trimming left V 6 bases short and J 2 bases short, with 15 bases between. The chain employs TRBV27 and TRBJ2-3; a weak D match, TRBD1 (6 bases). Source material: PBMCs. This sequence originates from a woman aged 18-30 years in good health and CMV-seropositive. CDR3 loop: CASSHRDTFTDTQYF. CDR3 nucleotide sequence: TGTGCCAGCAGCCACCGGGACACCTTCACAGATACGCAGTATTTT.